The 26 T cell receptor beta chains below all came from one sample that was sequenced in a study of radiation and T cells in renal cell carcinoma. Clones were read by immunoSEQ multiplex PCR, and TCRdb kept only the in-frame ones, dropping some. Of some 130,000 clones in the sample, 85% to 90% were seen once. Time point noted: blood 2 weeks post-SBRT. Specified treatment: 15 Gy SBRT to primary tumor, nephrectomy 4 weeks later. The source was blood, collected from a patient whose treatment included radiotherapy and nephrectomy. Receptors originate from a woman between 70 and 85 years old with renal cell carcinoma.

This sequence joins TRBV5-6 and TRBJ1-4; 7 bases fit TRBD1. Germline loops: CDR1 SGHDT, CDR2 YYEEEE. This CDR3 has 16 residues. J was trimmed by 4 bases and V by 4 bases; bases with no gene match: 10. The chain's CDR3 is CASSPSRDRDNEKLFF. The CDR3 DNA reads as TGTGCCAGCAGCCCCAGTCGGGACAGAGATAATGAAAAACTGTTTTTT.

This rearrangement joins TRBV4-1 to TRBJ1-1, with D perhaps matching TRBD1 (6 bases). The CDR3 length is 16 residues. Germline V gene lookup returns CDR1 MGHRA and CDR2 YSYEKL. Trimming took 0 bases from V and 3 from J, leaving 14 bases between them. The CDR3 here is CASSQDRGRGDTEAFF. The CDR3 DNA follows: TGCGCCAGCAGCCAAGATCGGGGGAGGGGGGACACTGAAGCTTTCTTT.

The chain employs TRBV5-1 and TRBJ2-7; a weak D match, TRBD2 (6 bases). This CDR3 comprises 14 residues. CDR1 is SGHRS and CDR2 is YFSETQ in the germline V gene. V lost 4 bases and J lost 2, with 13 bases in between. CDR3: CASSPPVAAYEQYF. CDR3 nucleotides: TGCGCCAGCAGCCCCCCGGTAGCGGCCTACGAGCAGTACTTC.

The chain links TRBV7-2 to TRBJ1-1, with D possibly matching TRBD1 (5 bases). CDR1 is SGHTA, CDR2 FQGNSA, per germline. This CDR3 has 15 amino acids. The V end was cut by 4 bases, the J end by 3 bases, with 15 bases between. The CDR3 coding sequence is TGTGCCAGCAGCTCGCGTGGGGCACCCGACACTGAAGCTTTCTTT. Its translation: CASSSRGAPDTEAFF. Based on the CDR3 plus reference TRBV7-2 and TRBJ1-1, the full variable domain is GAGVSQSPSNKVTEKGKDVELRCDPISGHTALYWYRQSLGQGLEFLIYFQGNSAPDKSGLPSDRFSAERTGGSVSTLTIQRTQQEDSAVYLCASSSRGAPDTEAFFGQGTRLTVV.

The V call is TRBV6-5, the J call TRBJ1-2; tentatively, D is TRBD1 (5 bases). The germline V gene has CDR1 MNHEY and CDR2 SVGAGI. The CDR3 has 14 residues. Trimming removed 2 bases at V and 2 bases at J, with 9 bases between. CDR3 sequence: CASSYVGGNYGYTF. CDR3 in DNA: TGTGCCAGCAGTTACGTTGGGGGAAACTATGGCTACACCTTC.

This clone was recorded once. This chain uses TRBV18 with TRBJ2-3, with 13 bases fitting TRBD2. V was pared by 3 bases and J by 1 base, with 4 bases of the junction left unmatched. Germline CDR1 is KGHSH and CDR2 is LQKENI. This CDR3 is built from 17 residues. CDR3 sequence reads: CASSPNGLAGGTDTQYF. CDR3 in DNA: TGTGCCAGCTCACCGAACGGACTAGCGGGGGGCACAGATACGCAGTATTTT.

The chain couples TRBV13 to TRBJ1-2; 12 positions agree with TRBD1. Unmatched junction bases numbered 8, after V lost 3 bases and J lost 0 bases. Germline V gene data show CDR1 as PRHDT and CDR2 as FYEKMQ (reference sequence). The CDR3 is 18 amino acids. This CDR3 is CASSLPSGQGAPNYGYTF. The CDR3 DNA is TGTGCCAGCAGCTTGCCTTCGGGACAGGGGGCCCCTAACTATGGCTACACCTTC.

The chain carries TRBV19 and TRBJ1-5; no clear D gene. The CDR3 is 14 amino acids. Looked up from germline, CDR1 is LNHDA and CDR2 is SQIVND (reference sequence). The germline V and J ends were trimmed by 1 base and 2 bases, with 6 bases remaining between them. In DNA, the CDR3 is TGTGCCAGTAGTATAGGGTGGGGCAATCAGCCCCAGCATTTT. Amino acids: CASSIGWGNQPQHF. Full variable domain (outside the CDR3, taken from reference TRBV19 and TRBJ1-5): DGGITQSPKYLFRKEGQNVTLSCEQNLNHDAMYWYRQDPGQGLRLIYYSQIVNDFQKGDIAEGYSVSREKKESFPLTVTSAQKNPTAFYLCASSIGWGNQPQHFGDGTRLSIL.

The gene calls are TRBV13 and TRBJ2-7, with a tentative D call TRBD1 (6 bases). Germline CDR1 reads PRHDT; CDR2 reads FYEKMQ (reference sequence). The V gene lost 3 bases and the J gene lost 5 bases, with 17 bases spanning the gap. This CDR3 has 15 residues. Written as DNA, the CDR3 is TGTGCCAGCAGCTTCTTGACAGAGACAGGCGACGAGCAGTACTTC. Encoded protein: CASSFLTETGDEQYF.

Only one count was recorded for this clone. The V and J genes are TRBV6-5 and TRBJ2-7; possible D gene TRBD1, 6 bases. V was shortened by 6 bases and J by 3 bases, with 18 bases between the two germline ends. Germline values: CDR1 MNHEY, CDR2 SVGAGI. CDR3 size: 15 residues. Written as DNA, the CDR3 is TGTGCCAGCAGCTTCAAGACAGGCTATAACTACGAGCAGTACTTC. This codes for CASSFKTGYNYEQYF.

This clone has more than one count but fewer than ten. V and J are TRBV5-1 and TRBJ1-3, with TRBD1 identical over 7 bases. V shed 3 bases and J 0 bases; nucleotides not matched to a gene: 0. CDR3 length equals 14 residues. CDR1 and CDR2 from the germline V gene are SGHRS and YFSETQ. The CDR3 reads CASSWDSSGNTIYF. As DNA, the CDR3 is TGCGCCAGCAGCTGGGACAGCTCTGGAAACACCATATATTTT.

The gene calls are TRBV11-3 and TRBJ2-1; 9 nucleotides agree with TRBD1. The length of the CDR3 is 15 residues. Per the germline V gene, CDR1 is SGHNT and CDR2 is YENEEA. The ends lost 5 bases at V and 4 bases at J; junction bases unmatched: 6. CDR3 loop: CASSPPGQGYNEQFF. In nucleotides, the CDR3 is TGTGCCAGCAGCCCGCCGGGACAGGGTTACAATGAGCAGTTCTTC.

The chain recombines TRBV6-6 with TRBJ1-1; TRBD1 is a possible D gene (6 bases). The V end was cut by 4 bases, the J end by 1 base, with 10 bases between. From germline, CDR1 is MNHNY and CDR2 SVGAGI (reference sequence). The CDR3 is 14 amino acids. CDR3 amino acids: CASSSGRGNTEAFF. Written as DNA, the CDR3 is TGTGCCAGCAGTTCCGGCAGGGGGAACACTGAAGCTTTCTTT.

This chain uses TRBV30 with TRBJ1-2; no definite D call. Germline CDR1 and CDR2: GTSNPN and SVGIG (reference sequence). V lost 8 bases to trimming and J lost 2 bases, with 24 bases between them. The CDR3 has 16 residues. CDR3 sequence: CARFQDPGAPNYGYTF. The CDR3 bases are TGTGCCCGGTTCCAAGACCCCGGCGCCCCCAACTATGGCTACACCTTC.

The chain recombines TRBV7-8 with TRBJ2-3; D remains ambiguous. Per germline, CDR1 SGHVS and CDR2 FQNEAQ. V was shortened by 3 bases and J by 8 bases, with 12 bases between the two germline ends. The CDR3 runs 13 residues. The DNA for the CDR3 is TGTGCCAGCAGCTTCCCCGGCCCACGTACGCAGTATTTT. Translated, it gives CASSFPGPRTQYF.

In the case of this clone: This same CDR3 is encoded by further DNA sequences in the sample. This chain connects TRBV6-1 to TRBJ1-1, with D tentatively TRBD1 (6 bases). V was shortened by 5 bases and J by 4 bases, with 11 bases between the two germline ends. Germline V gene lookup returns CDR1 MNHNS and CDR2 SASEGT. This CDR3 is 13 amino acids long. The CDR3 sequence: CASSRGRGTEAFF. The CDR3 coding sequence is TGTGCCAGCAGTCGGGGGCGGGGCACTGAAGCTTTCTTT.

This chain connects TRBV5-1 to TRBJ2-1, with TRBD2 identical over 10 bases. The CDR3 extends over 16 amino acids. The V and J ends lost 0 bases and 4 bases, in that order; junction bases with no gene match: 4. Germline assignment: CDR1 SGHRS and CDR2 YFSETQ. CDR3 region: CASSLVASGGYNEQFF. CDR3 DNA sequence: TGCGCCAGCAGCTTGGTTGCTAGCGGGGGTTACAATGAGCAGTTCTTC.

This sequence joins TRBV2 and TRBJ2-6; no reliable D call. Germline V CDR1 and CDR2: SNHLY, FYNNEI. Trimming stripped 6 bases from V and 0 bases from J, with 6 bases between. The CDR3 covers 14 residues. The CDR3 loop reads CASRQFSGANVLTF. Here the CDR3 DNA reads TGTGCCAGCAGGCAGTTCTCTGGGGCCAACGTCCTGACTTTC.

The rearrangement joins TRBV30 to TRBJ1-5; a weak D match, TRBD1 (5 bases). The CDR3 has 19 residues. V was cut by 0 bases and J by 3 bases, with 24 bases left in between. Germline V CDR1 and CDR2: GTSNPN, SVGIG (reference sequence). The CDR3 nucleotides read TGTGCCTGGAGTGTAGGGGAGACGGGGGTTGGTAAGGCCAATCAGCCCCAGCATTTT. Translating it yields CAWSVGETGVGKANQPQHF. The entire variable domain, with the rest obtained from reference TRBV30 and TRBJ1-5, is as follows: SQTIHQWPATLVQPVGSPLSLECTVEGTSNPNLYWYRQAAGRGLQLLFYSVGIGQISSEVPQNLSASRPQDRQFILSSKKLLLSDSGFYLCAWSVGETGVGKANQPQHFGDGTRLSIL.

This chain uses TRBV19 with TRBJ1-2, with TRBD1 matching 7 bases. J lost 6 bases, V lost 7 bases, and 14 bases had no gene match. CDR1 and CDR2 from the germline V gene are LNHDA and SQIVND (reference sequence). The CDR3 contains 15 residues. As DNA, the CDR3 is TGTGCCAGTACTCAGGGGGGACTGATCATGAATGGCTACACCTTC. Its translation is CASTQGGLIMNGYTF.

The chain is built from TRBV4-1 and TRBJ2-7, with D uncertain. CDR3 length: 14 amino acids. In germline, CDR1 is MGHRA, CDR2 YSYEKL. V dropped 4 bases and J dropped 5 bases, with 15 bases sitting between them. CDR3: CASSPLARMNEQYF. DNA for the CDR3: TGCGCCAGCAGCCCCTTGGCTAGAATGAACGAGCAGTACTTC.

The gene calls are TRBV5-6 and TRBJ2-3; tentatively, D is TRBD1 (6 bases). The CDR3 has 13 residues. V lost 4 bases and J 6 bases, leaving 12 bases between the germline ends. Germline V gives CDR1 SGHDT, CDR2 YYEEEE. The CDR3 spells CASSTGTWDTQYF. In nucleotides, the CDR3 is TGTGCCAGCAGCACCGGGACATGGGATACGCAGTATTTT.

The gene calls are TRBV27 and TRBJ1-6; D might be TRBD1 (5 bases). Germline V gene data show CDR1 as MNHEY and CDR2 as SMNVEV (reference sequence). This CDR3 has 14 amino acids. V was clipped by 6 bases and J by 7 bases, with 13 bases between them. The CDR3 loop is CASRSGGRNSPLHF. The CDR3 bases are TGTGCCAGCAGATCGGGGGGGAGGAATTCACCCCTCCACTTT.

The CDR3 reads CASSYLGQTLNTEAFF. In DNA, the CDR3 is TGTGCCAGCAGTTACTTAGGACAGACCTTGAACACTGAAGCTTTCTTT. The chain uses TRBV6-5 and TRBJ1-1, with a tentative D call TRBD1 (6 bases). The germline gives CDR1 MNHEY, CDR2 SVGAGI. The CDR3 spans 16 residues. V shed 1 base and J shed 0 bases, with 12 bases lying between them.

The chain joins TRBV19 to TRBJ2-2, with D perhaps TRBD1 (6 bases). The CDR3 is 14 amino acids. CDR1 is LNHDA, CDR2 SQIVND, per germline (reference sequence). The germline V and J ends were trimmed by 7 bases and 2 bases, with 11 bases remaining between them. CDR3 loop: CASIRGPNTGELFF. The CDR3 DNA is TGTGCCAGTATCAGGGGCCCCAACACCGGGGAGCTGTTTTTT.

The V gene is TRBV27, the J gene TRBJ2-1; TRBD1 agrees at 7 bases. J gave up 8 bases and V 5 bases, and 12 bases lay outside the gene matches. The CDR3 consists of 15 residues. Per germline, CDR1 MNHEY and CDR2 SMNVEV (reference sequence). CDR3 nucleotides: TGTGCCAGCAGTCCACGACAGGGTCCGGGGCATGAGCAGTTCTTC. Translation gives CASSPRQGPGHEQFF.